This T cell receptor (beta chain) originates from a study of blood T cell repertoires in COVID-19 (dated by TCRdb to 2019 to 2021). Study-wide context: The collaborator samples originated in the United States, Italy and Spain and spanned the acute and convalescent phases of COVID-19. The material from the prospective study consisted of cDNA or gDNA derived from T cells, B-cell-depleted T cells, or PBMCs. The dataset comprised deeply sampled blood TCRbeta repertoires from subjects exposed to, actively infected with, or recovered from COVID-19. The repertoires were released in a freely available public database meant as a resource for research on the immune response to SARS-CoV-2. The samples were drawn from the first 160 participants of the ongoing ImmuneRACE study and from some 1,300 subjects provided by 6 global collaborators. Nearly every sample came with metadata listing a de-identified subject ID, COVID-19 status, age in years and sex. Where available, HLA class I and class II types were obtained from metadata supplied by the sample provider rather than from assay-based typing.

The immunoSEQ Assay, a bias-controlled multiplex PCR, was used to amplify TCRbeta CDR3 regions from genomic DNA. The original pipeline was this. The number of nucleated cells in each sample was estimated by amplification of reference gene primers within the assay. To quantify the absolute abundance of each unique TCRbeta CDR3 rearrangement, sequence reads were collapsed and filtered. For each sample, productive Simpson clonality was calculated by taking the square root of Simpson's diversity index across productive rearrangements. In TCRdb, the immuneACCESS table is reduced to in-frame sequences with V and J assigned. These tables do not hold every clone; where another copy was compared, an unresolved V gene accounts for under half, and the others remain unexplained. Clonal size and the V and J genes are those of that table, whereas D and trimming came from the DNA. This sample comprises around 43,000 clones, 80% of them detected only once. The biggest ten clones account for over 15% of the sample.

In the case of this clone: This receptor's antigen is unknown. No much larger clonotype is one base removed from it; base qualities were not supplied.

The collaborating institutions used their own protocols to collect whole blood in K2EDTA tubes. For TCRbeta analysis, collaborator samples were shipped as frozen whole blood, as isolated PBMCs, or as DNA extracted from either sample type. The investigation overall reported the following: Clinical and demographic metadata were provided uncurated, with the amount varying by source and participant.

V loses 0 bases of germline sequence and J loses 7 bases, and the interval between the two ends is 11 bases. The CDR3 goes from the cysteine to the phenylalanine over 15 residues. The DNA shown is the 45-base CDR3, in frame from base 1. For CDR1 and CDR2, the germline V gene lists SGDLS and YYNGEE. The specimen sequenced was peripheral blood. The receptor's source is an older man with acute or convalescent COVID-19. The chain was built from TRBV9 and TRBJ1-6; TRBD1 is perhaps the D gene, given 6 matching bases. CDR3 reads: CASSVARRGNSPLHF. The DNA sequence follows: TGTGCCAGCAGCGTAGCCCGCAGGGGAAATTCACCCCTCCACTTT.